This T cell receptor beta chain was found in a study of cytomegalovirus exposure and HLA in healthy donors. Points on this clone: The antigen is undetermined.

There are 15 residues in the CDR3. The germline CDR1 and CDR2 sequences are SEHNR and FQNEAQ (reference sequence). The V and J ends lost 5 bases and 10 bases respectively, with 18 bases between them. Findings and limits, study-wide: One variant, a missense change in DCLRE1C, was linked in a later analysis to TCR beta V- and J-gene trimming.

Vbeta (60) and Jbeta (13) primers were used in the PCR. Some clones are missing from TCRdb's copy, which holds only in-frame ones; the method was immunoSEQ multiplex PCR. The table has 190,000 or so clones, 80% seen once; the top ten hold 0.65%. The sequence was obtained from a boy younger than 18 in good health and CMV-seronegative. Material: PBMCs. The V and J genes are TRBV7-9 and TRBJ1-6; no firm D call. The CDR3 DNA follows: TGTGCCAGCAGCGCCGAGGACCTTGCGGGATCACCCCTCCACTTT. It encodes CASSAEDLAGSPLHF.